Listed below are T cell receptor beta chains from one sample, sequenced in a study of patients and donors after allogeneic stem cell transplantation. TCRdb recomputed calls from the RT-PCR reads with MiXCR, one row per CDR3 protein. The sample holds about 210,000 distinct CDR3 sequences; more than 35% are singletons and the top ten take around 10%. Sequencing was performed on blood, either unsorted or a sorted T cell fraction (not recorded which). The receptors originated from a human donor who was either an allogeneic HSCT recipient or a stem cell or donor lymphocyte infusion donor (not recorded which). It is not recorded whose cells these are; they may come from a transplant donor. The CDR3 runs from the conserved cysteine through the conserved F or W. Fields, in order: CDR3 protein, CDR3 DNA, J gene, V gene, D gene, clone size. A D gene is named only where the DNA matches it firmly. Some rows have no size entry. The others give once, few or many, or a class for an expanded clone.

CDR3: CAISVGPEAFF
DNA: TGTGCCATCAGTGTGGGCCCTGAAGCTTTCTTT
J: TRBJ1-1
V: TRBV10-3
D: .
size: .

CDR3: CASSLSGGANEQFF
DNA: TGTGCCAGCAGTTTAAGCGGGGGGGCCAATGAGCAGTTCTTC
J: TRBJ2-1
V: TRBV12-3/TRBV12-4
D: TRBD2
size: .

CDR3: CATSSQIMGGIQPQHF
DNA: TGTGCCACCAGCAGCCAGATAATGGGAGGGATCCAGCCCCAGCATTTT
J: TRBJ1-5
V: TRBV15
D: .
size: few

CDR3: CASSQHSTGNEKLFF
DNA: TGCGCCAGCAGCCAGCATTCAACGGGTAATGAAAAACTGTTTTTT
J: TRBJ1-4
V: TRBV4-1
D: .
size: .

CDR3: CASSYPQASYEQYF
DNA: TGTGCCAGCAGTTACCCCCAGGCCTCCTACGAGCAGTACTTC
J: TRBJ2-7
V: TRBV6-6
D: .
size: .

CDR3: CASSLWDHPYEQYF
DNA: TGTGCCAGCAGCTTGTGGGACCACCCCTACGAGCAGTACTTC
J: TRBJ2-7
V: TRBV5-5
D: .
size: .

CDR3: CAISGGQGINTEAFF
DNA: TGTGCCATCAGTGGGGGACAGGGGATTAACACTGAAGCTTTCTTT
J: TRBJ1-1
V: TRBV10-3
D: TRBD1
size: .

CDR3: CASSIPPADYNEQFF
DNA: TGCGCCAGCAGCATCCCCCCAGCCGACTACAATGAGCAGTTCTTC
J: TRBJ2-1
V: TRBV5-1
D: .
size: .

CDR3: CASRRSGGPNYGYTF
DNA: TGTGCCAGCAGAAGATCAGGGGGCCCTAACTATGGCTACACCTTC
J: TRBJ1-2
V: TRBV12-3/TRBV12-4
D: TRBD1
size: .

CDR3: CASSPQPGNQPQHF
DNA: TGTGCCAGCAGTCCACAACCAGGGAATCAGCCCCAGCATTTT
J: TRBJ1-5
V: TRBV28
D: .
size: few

CDR3: CATSRDNARLEHYEQYF
DNA: TGTGCCACCAGCAGAGATAACGCAAGGCTCGAGCACTACGAGCAGTACTTC
J: TRBJ2-7
V: TRBV15
D: .
size: .

CDR3: CASSQDGGTQETQYF
DNA: TGTGCCAGCAGCCAAGACGGGGGCACTCAAGAGACCCAGTACTTC
J: TRBJ2-5
V: TRBV3-1
D: .
size: .

CDR3: CASSLVLQESNQPQHF
DNA: TGTGCCAGCAGTTTAGTACTCCAGGAGAGCAATCAGCCCCAGCATTTT
J: TRBJ1-5
V: TRBV12-3/TRBV12-4
D: .
size: .

CDR3: CASSLHGGVTEAFF
DNA: TGTGCCAGCAGCCTCCATGGGGGGGTCACTGAAGCTTTCTTT
J: TRBJ1-1
V: TRBV7-2
D: .
size: .

CDR3: CAISGQGTPDTQYF
DNA: TGTGCCATCAGTGGCCAGGGGACACCAGATACGCAGTATTTT
J: TRBJ2-3
V: TRBV10-3
D: .
size: .

CDR3: CASRSRLGGNYGYTF
DNA: TGTGCCAGCAGGTCCCGGCTAGGGGGGAACTATGGCTACACCTTC
J: TRBJ1-2
V: TRBV12-3/TRBV12-4
D: .
size: .

CDR3: CASSQDGYGATNEKLFF
DNA: TGCGCCAGCAGCCAAGATGGGTACGGCGCGACTAATGAAAAACTGTTTTTT
J: TRBJ1-4
V: TRBV4-1
D: .
size: few

CDR3: CASSFRLGNTDTQYF
DNA: TGTGCCAGCAGCTTCCGGCTGGGCAACACAGATACGCAGTATTTT
J: TRBJ2-3
V: TRBV5-6
D: .
size: .

CDR3: CASSLGQGFGNTIYF
DNA: TGTGCCAGCAGCTTAGGACAGGGGTTTGGAAACACCATATATTTT
J: TRBJ1-3
V: TRBV7-7
D: TRBD1
size: .

CDR3: CASSSTGGVETQYF
DNA: TGCGCCAGCAGCTCTACAGGGGGCGTAGAGACCCAGTACTTC
J: TRBJ2-5
V: TRBV5-1
D: TRBD1
size: .

CDR3: CASSRGASTDTQYF
DNA: TGTGCCAGCAGTCGGGGGGCCAGCACAGATACGCAGTATTTT
J: TRBJ2-3
V: TRBV12-3/TRBV12-4
D: .
size: few

CDR3: CASREGVGSYNEQFF
DNA: TGTGCCAGCCGAGAAGGGGTGGGTTCCTACAATGAGCAGTTCTTC
J: TRBJ2-1
V: TRBV7-3
D: .
size: .